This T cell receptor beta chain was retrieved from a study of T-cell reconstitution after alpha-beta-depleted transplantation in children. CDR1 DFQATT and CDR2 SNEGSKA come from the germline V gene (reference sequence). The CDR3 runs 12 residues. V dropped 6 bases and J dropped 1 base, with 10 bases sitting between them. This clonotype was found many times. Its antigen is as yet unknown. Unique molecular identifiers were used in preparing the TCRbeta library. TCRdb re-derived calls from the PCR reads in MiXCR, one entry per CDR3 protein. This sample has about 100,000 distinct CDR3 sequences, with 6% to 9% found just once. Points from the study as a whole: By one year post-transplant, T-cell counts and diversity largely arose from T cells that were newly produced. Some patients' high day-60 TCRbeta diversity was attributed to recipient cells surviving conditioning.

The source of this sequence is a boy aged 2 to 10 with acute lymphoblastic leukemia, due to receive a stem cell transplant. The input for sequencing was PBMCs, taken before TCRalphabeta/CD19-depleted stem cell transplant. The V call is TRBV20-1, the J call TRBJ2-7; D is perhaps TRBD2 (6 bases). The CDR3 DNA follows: TGCAGTGCCCATGGGGGGTCCTACGAGCAGTACTTC. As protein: CSAHGGSYEQYF.